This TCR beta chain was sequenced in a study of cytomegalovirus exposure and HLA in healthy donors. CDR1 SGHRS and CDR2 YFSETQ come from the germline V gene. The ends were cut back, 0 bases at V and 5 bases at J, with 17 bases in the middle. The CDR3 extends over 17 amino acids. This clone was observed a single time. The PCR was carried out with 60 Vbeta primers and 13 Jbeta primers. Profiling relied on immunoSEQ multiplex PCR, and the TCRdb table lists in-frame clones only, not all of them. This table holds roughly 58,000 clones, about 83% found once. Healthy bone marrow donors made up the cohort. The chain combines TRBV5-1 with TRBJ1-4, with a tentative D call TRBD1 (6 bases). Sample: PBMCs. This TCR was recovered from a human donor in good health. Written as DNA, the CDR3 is TGCGCCAGCAGCTTGGACAGGGAAACTGGTAGGAATGAAAAACTGTTTTTT. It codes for CASSLDRETGRNEKLFF.